The subject of this entry is one T cell receptor beta chain. Its specificity is not known. Primers: 60 Vbeta forward and 13 Jbeta reverse. Sequenced by immunoSEQ multiplex PCR; TCRdb stores in-frame clones only, minus some. The table records roughly 200,000 clones, over 60% of them present only once. The V and J ends lost 9 bases and 0 bases respectively, with 32 bases between them. The CDR3 is made up of 20 amino acids. CDR1 WNHNN and CDR2 SYGVQD come from the germline V gene (reference sequence). The source of the sample is a study of cytomegalovirus exposure and HLA in healthy donors. Study in general: Around 200 million T cells yielded roughly 100 million unique TCR beta sequences, as an earlier analysis found. Membership in the Caucasian-associated ancestry cluster was found for about four fifths of approximately 380 genotyped donors.

General study results and limits: The study carried out a later analysis of TCR beta sequences. It associated under 20,000 of them with specific HLA alleles at a false discovery rate of 0.05. V segments that were indistinguishable, TRBV6-2 and TRBV6-3 among them, were omitted from analysis.

Sample: PBMCs. The genes are TRBV10-1 and TRBJ1-2; a weak D match, TRBD1 (6 bases). The receptor's source is a woman under 40 in good health and CMV-seropositive. CDR3 DNA: TGCGCCAGTTTAGGCCGGACAGACCTCCGCTGTTTGCTTCCTAACTATGGCTACACCTTC. Its protein product is CASLGRTDLRCLLPNYGYTF.